This TCR beta chain was sequenced for a study of shared clonotypes between healthy human individuals. Study observations and caveats: Relative to clonotypes present in all four donors, those not shared had lower generation probabilities.

V was trimmed by 4 bases and J by 8 bases, leaving 15 bases between them. The germline V gene encodes CDR1 SGHRS and CDR2 YFSETQ. CDR3 length equals 14 residues. Concerning this clone: The antigen is not known.

Generated by immunoSEQ multiplex PCR, the TCRdb table keeps only in-frame clones and is missing some. This repertoire shows about 2.4 million clones, approximately 93% found once; its top ten account for about 0.38%. This sequence was found in a young man in good health. Some clones in this sample may be carry-over from other donors' samples. Source material: naive CD4+ T cells from PBMCs. Stated subset: CD45RA+ positively selected. The chain is built from TRBV5-1 and TRBJ2-2; unclear D gene. This CDR3 reads CASSQIPLGGELFF. The CDR3 bases are TGCGCCAGCAGCCAAATTCCTTTGGGGGGGGAGCTGTTTTTT.